This TCR beta chain was observed in a study of OX40 agonist ivuxolimab in advanced cancers. Regarding the complete study: Ivuxolimab was an agonistic, fully human IgG2 monoclonal antibody directed against OX40 (CD134), a costimulatory receptor. Among the roughly 50 dose-escalation patients, approximately 20 had hepatocellular carcinoma, 15 melanoma, 9 renal cell carcinoma and 9 head and neck cancer. Partial responses occurred in three dose-escalation patients: two with cutaneous melanoma and one with hepatocellular carcinoma. The purpose of peripheral TCRbeta sequencing was to test whether ivuxolimab changed TCR sequence diversity and led to clonal T-cell expansion. Patients were allowed to have had prior anti-PD-1, anti-PD-L1 or anti-CTLA-4 therapy, and 30% to 50% of the dose-escalation patients had previously received checkpoint inhibitors. Intravenous ivuxolimab was administered to patients every 2 weeks at six dose levels: 0.01, 0.1, 0.3, 1.5, 3 and 10 mg/kg. The paper reports the monotherapy dose-escalation portion (N of about 52 patients) of the phase I ivuxolimab trial. In the dose-escalation cohort, roughly four fifths of patients were male, and the mean age was approximately 64 years, with a range of roughly 20 to 79.

General conclusions and limits of the study: In the 0.1-3.0 mg/kg groups, partial responders were among the patients with the lowest normalized peripheral clonal expansion, particularly in CD8+ T cells. Low levels of normalized T-cell clonal expansion were also shown by some nonresponding patients. Clonal expansion of both CD4+ and CD8+ blood T cells was observed from baseline to week 6 at doses 0.1 to 3.0 mg/kg. The antigen specificity of the peripheral T cells that underwent clonal expansion was not determined. On average, CD8+ T cells showed more expanded clones than CD4+ T cells after ivuxolimab.

CDR1 and CDR2 are drawn from the germline V gene: SGHTA, FQGNSA. Taken from cysteine to phenylalanine, the CDR3 has 16 residues. The retained sequence is limited to the CDR3, 48 bases, with the frame set at the first base. The trim is 4 bases for V and 0 bases for J, with a gap of 16 bases between the germline ends. Genomic DNA was isolated from the sorted cells so that the TCRbeta CDR3 region could be sequenced. TCRbeta CDR3 regions were sequenced using the immunoSEQ Assay. Not all clones reach the TCRdb copy of this immuneACCESS table, which keeps in-frame sequences only. Checked studies attribute under half of the gap to unresolved V genes and leave the rest unexplained. This sample gives tens of thousands of clones in total; around 80% of them show up just once. Of the sample, approximately 2.5% is held by the ten largest clones. Patients with a history of autoimmune disease or receiving systemic immunosuppression were excluded from the trial. Peripheral blood for TCR sequencing was collected from all dose cohorts at baseline, on cycle 4 day 1, and on cycle 7 day 1. Samples were obtained from an open-label, multicenter, first-in-human phase I dose-escalation trial of ivuxolimab. The trial enrolled adults with locally advanced or metastatic head and neck squamous cell, hepatocellular, melanoma or renal cell carcinoma. Before TCR sequencing, CD4+ and CD8+ T cells were separately sorted from peripheral blood.

For this clone: Its target antigen remains unknown. It has no much larger one-base neighbor in the sample; base qualities were not kept.

The material was CD4+ or CD8+ T cells sorted from blood, obtained in a trial of the OX40 agonist ivuxolimab. The chain is assembled from TRBV7-2 and TRBJ2-7; TRBD2 might be the D gene, on 5 matching bases. This TCR came from an adult with an advanced solid tumor such as melanoma, head and neck, liver or kidney cancer. The bases read TGTGCCAGCAGCTCCTTTAGGAGCGGAAACTCCTACGAGCAGTACTTC. This is translated as CASSSFRSGNSYEQYF.